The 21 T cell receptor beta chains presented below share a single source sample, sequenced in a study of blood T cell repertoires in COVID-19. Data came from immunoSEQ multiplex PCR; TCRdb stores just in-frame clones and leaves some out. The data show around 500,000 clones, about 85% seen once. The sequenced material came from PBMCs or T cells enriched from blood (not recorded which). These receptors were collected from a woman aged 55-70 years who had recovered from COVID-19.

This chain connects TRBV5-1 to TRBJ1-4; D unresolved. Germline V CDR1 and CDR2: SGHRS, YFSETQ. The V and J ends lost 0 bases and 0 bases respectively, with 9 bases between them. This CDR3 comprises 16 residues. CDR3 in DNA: TGCGCCAGCAGCTTGGTTGGCAGTTCAACTAATGAAAAACTGTTTTTT. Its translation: CASSLVGSSTNEKLFF.

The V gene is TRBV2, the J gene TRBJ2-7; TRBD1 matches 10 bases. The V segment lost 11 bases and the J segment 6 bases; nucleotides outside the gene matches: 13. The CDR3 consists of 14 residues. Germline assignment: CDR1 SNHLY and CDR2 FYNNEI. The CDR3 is CAGATGTGVREQYF. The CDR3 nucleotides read TGTGCCGGGGCTACCGGGACAGGGGTTCGCGAGCAGTACTTC.

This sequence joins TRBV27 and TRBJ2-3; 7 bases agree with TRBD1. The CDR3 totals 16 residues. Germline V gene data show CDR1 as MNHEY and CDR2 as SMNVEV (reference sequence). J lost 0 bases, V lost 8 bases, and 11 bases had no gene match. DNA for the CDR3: TGTGCCAGCGCAGAACAGGGGATCTCTAGCACAGATACGCAGTATTTT. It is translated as CASAEQGISSTDTQYF.

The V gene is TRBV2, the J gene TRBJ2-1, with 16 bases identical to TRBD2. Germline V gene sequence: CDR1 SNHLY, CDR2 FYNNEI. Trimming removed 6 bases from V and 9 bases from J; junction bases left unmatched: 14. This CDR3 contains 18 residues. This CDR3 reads CASSHAGTSGGVYGEQFF. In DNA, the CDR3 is TGTGCCAGCAGCCACGCCGGGACTAGCGGGGGGGTGTACGGTGAGCAGTTCTTC.

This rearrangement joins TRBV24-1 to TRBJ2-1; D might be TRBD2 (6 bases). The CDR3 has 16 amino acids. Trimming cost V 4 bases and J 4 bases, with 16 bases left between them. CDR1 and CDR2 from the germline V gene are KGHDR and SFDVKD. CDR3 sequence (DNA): TGTGCCACCAGTGAAGGTCGGGGTAGCGGTTACAATGAGCAGTTCTTC. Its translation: CATSEGRGSGYNEQFF.

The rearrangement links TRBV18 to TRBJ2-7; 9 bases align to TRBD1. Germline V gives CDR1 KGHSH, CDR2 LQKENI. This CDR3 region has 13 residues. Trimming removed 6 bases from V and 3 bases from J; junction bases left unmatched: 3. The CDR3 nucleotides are TGTGCCAGCTCCGTGGGACAGGGCTACGAGCAGTACGTC. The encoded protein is CASSVGQGYEQYV.

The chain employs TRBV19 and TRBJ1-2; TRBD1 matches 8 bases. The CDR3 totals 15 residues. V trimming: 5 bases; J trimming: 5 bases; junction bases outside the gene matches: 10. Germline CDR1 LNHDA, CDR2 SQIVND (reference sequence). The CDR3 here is CASSPVDRASYGYTF. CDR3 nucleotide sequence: TGTGCCAGTAGTCCAGTGGACAGGGCTTCTTATGGCTACACCTTC.

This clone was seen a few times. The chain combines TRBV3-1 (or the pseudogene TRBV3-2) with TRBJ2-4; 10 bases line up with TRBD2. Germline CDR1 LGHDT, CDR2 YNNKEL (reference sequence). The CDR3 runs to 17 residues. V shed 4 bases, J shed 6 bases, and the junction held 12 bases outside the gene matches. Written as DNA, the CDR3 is TGTGCCAGCAGCCCCCGAGAGCGGGGGGGCGGGAGAAACATTCAGTACTTC. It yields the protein CASSPRERGGGRNIQYF.

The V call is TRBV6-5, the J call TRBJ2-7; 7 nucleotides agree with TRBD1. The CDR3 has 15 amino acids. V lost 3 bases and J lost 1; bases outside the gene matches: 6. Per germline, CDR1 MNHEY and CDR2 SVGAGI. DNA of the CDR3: TGTGCCAGCAGTTATCTTCCGGGACAGTCCTACGAGCAGTACGTC. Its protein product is CASSYLPGQSYEQYV.

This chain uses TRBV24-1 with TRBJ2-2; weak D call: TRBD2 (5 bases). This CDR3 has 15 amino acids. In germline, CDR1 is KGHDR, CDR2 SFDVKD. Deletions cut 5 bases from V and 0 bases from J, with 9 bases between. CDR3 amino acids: CATSVSGANTGELFF. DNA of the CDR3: TGTGCCACCAGTGTATCCGGGGCGAACACCGGGGAGCTGTTTTTT.

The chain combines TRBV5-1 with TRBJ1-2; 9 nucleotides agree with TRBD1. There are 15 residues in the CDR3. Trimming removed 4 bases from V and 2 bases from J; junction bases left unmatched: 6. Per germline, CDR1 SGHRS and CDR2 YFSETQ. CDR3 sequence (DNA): TGCGCCAGCAGCGTGCCCGGGACAGGGAACTATGGCTACACCTTC. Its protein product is CASSVPGTGNYGYTF.

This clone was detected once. The CDR3 DNA sequence: TGTGCCAGCGGAAGGGACAGGGGGTCGTTCGAGCAGTACGTC. It yields the protein CASGRDRGSFEQYV. The chain has TRBV2 and TRBJ2-7, with 11 bases matching TRBD1. J lost 6 bases, V lost 8 bases, and 9 bases had no gene match. CDR3 length: 14 residues. Germline CDR1 SNHLY, CDR2 FYNNEI.

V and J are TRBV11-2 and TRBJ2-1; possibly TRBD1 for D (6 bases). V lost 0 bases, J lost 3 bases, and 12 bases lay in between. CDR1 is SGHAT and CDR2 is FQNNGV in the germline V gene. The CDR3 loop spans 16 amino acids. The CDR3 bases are TGTGCCAGCAGCTTAGAATCCCAGGGGTACTACAATGAGCAGTTCTTC. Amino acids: CASSLESQGYYNEQFF. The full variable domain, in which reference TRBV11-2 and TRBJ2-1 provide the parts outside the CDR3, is EAGVAQSPRYKIIEKRQSVAFWCNPISGHATLYWYQQILGQGPKLLIQFQNNGVVDDSQLPKDRFSAERLKGVDSTLKIQPAKLEDSAVYLCASSLESQGYYNEQFFGPGTRLTVL.

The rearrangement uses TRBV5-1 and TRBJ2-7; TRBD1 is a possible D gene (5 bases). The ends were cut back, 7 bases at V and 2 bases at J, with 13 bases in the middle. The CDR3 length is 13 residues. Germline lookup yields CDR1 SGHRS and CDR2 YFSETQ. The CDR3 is CASQGHSTYEQYF. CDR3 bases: TGCGCCAGCCAAGGACATTCTACCTACGAGCAGTACTTC.

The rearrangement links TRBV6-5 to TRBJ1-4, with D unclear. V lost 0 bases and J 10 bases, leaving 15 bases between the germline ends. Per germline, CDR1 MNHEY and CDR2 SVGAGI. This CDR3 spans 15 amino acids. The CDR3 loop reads CASSYSFQISGKLFF. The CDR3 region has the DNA TGTGCCAGCAGTTACTCATTCCAGATCTCAGGAAAACTGTTTTTT.

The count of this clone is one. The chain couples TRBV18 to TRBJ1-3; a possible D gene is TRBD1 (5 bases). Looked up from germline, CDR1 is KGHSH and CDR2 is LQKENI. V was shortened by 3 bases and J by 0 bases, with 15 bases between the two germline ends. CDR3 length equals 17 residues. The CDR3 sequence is CASSPQASGISGNTIYF. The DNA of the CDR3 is TGTGCCAGCTCACCTCAAGCGTCAGGGATCTCTGGAAACACCATATATTTT.

The chain's CDR3 is CAASPGQYNYGYTF. The CDR3 coding sequence is TGTGCCGCTTCCCCGGGACAGTATAACTATGGCTACACCTTC. The genes are TRBV24-1 and TRBJ1-2, with 7 bases that match TRBD1. J lost 1 base, V lost 12 bases, and 10 bases had no gene match. Germline CDR1 KGHDR, CDR2 SFDVKD. The CDR3 extends over 14 amino acids.

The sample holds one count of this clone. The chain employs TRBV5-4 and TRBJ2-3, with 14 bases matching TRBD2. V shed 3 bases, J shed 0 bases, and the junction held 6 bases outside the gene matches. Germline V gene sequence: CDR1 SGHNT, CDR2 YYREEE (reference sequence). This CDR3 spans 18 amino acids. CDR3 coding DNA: TGTGCCAGCAGCTGGGGGACTAGCGGGGGCCTTAGCACAGATACGCAGTATTTT. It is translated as CASSWGTSGGLSTDTQYF.

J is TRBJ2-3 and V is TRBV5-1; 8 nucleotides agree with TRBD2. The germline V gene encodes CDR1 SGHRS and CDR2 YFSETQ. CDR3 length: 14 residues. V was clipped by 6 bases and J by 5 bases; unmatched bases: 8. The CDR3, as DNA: TGCGCCAGCAATGAGCGGGGGTCGGGAGATACGCAGTATTTT. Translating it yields CASNERGSGDTQYF.

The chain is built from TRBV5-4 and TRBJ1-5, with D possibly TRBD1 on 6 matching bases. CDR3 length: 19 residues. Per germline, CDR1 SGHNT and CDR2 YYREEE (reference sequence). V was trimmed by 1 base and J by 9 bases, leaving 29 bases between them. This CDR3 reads CASSLSGGAGPAEIRPQHF. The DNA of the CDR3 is TGTGCCAGCAGCTTGAGTGGGGGGGCAGGGCCAGCGGAGATCAGGCCCCAGCATTTT.

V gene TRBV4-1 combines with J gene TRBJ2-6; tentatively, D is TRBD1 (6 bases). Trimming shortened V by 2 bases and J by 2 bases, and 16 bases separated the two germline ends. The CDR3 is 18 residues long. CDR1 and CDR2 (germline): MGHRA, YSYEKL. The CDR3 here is CASSQLGLGAPGANVLTF. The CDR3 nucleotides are TGCGCCAGCAGCCAATTGGGGTTGGGGGCGCCTGGGGCCAACGTCCTGACTTTC.